The clone carrying this TCR beta chain is a singleton in its sample. In the study's own analysis: The authors estimated nucleated cell counts from reference gene primer amplification. Profiling relied on immunoSEQ multiplex PCR, and the TCRdb table lists in-frame clones only, not all of them. V and J calls and clone size come straight from that table; D and trimming were deduced from the DNA. The sample holds roughly 350,000 clones, around 87% seen once. The data stem from a study of blood T cell repertoires in COVID-19. Study information: Sites in the United States, Italy and Spain provided acute and convalescent COVID-19 samples. In each case, the material was cDNA or gDNA derived from T cells, B-cell-depleted T cells, or PBMCs.

Seattle patients were enrolled during active infection and followed longitudinally. Germline lookup yields CDR1 SGHRS and CDR2 YFSETQ. V lost 2 bases and J lost 9, with 15 bases in between. CDR3 length: 14 residues. The clonotype originates from a woman in her twenties or thirties with COVID-19, enrolled during active disease. The V and J genes are TRBV5-1 and TRBJ2-1; maybe TRBD1 (7 bases). Specimen: peripheral blood. CDR3 DNA: TGCGCCAGCAGCTTAGTAGACAGGGACTTTGAGCAGTTCTTC. Amino acids: CASSLVDRDFEQFF.